One sample yielded the 27 T cell receptor beta chains listed below, sequenced in a study of blood T cell repertoires in COVID-19. Repertoires were generated with immunoSEQ multiplex PCR, while TCRdb's copy carries only in-frame clones and drops some. The sample gives some 520,000 clones, 89% of which show up once; around 0.92% is in the top ten. The sample taken for sequencing was peripheral blood. These receptors all come from a man in his late teens or twenties with COVID-19, enrolled during active disease.

J is TRBJ2-3 and V is TRBV5-8; 14 bases agree with TRBD2. The length of the CDR3 is 14 residues. The germline V gene encodes CDR1 SGHTS and CDR2 YDEGEE. Trimming took 3 bases from V and 9 from J; bases not matched to a gene: 3. The CDR3 is CASSYRTSGRTQYF. CDR3 coding DNA: TGTGCCAGCAGCTATAGGACTAGCGGGAGGACGCAGTATTTT.

The chain links TRBV27 to TRBJ2-3, with 7 positions matching TRBD1. The CDR3 length is 13 residues. Looked up from germline, CDR1 is MNHEY and CDR2 is SMNVEV (reference sequence). V shed 6 bases and J 3 bases; nucleotides not matched to a gene: 3. For the CDR3, the DNA is TGTGCCAGCAGGAACAGGGGAACAGATACGCAGTATTTT. Protein product: CASRNRGTDTQYF.

CDR3 loop: CASSLGTGGFESPLHF. In DNA form, the CDR3 reads TGTGCCAGCAGCTTAGGGACAGGGGGCTTTGAATCACCCCTCCACTTT. The chain is built from TRBV13 and TRBJ1-6, with TRBD1 matching over 10 bases. Germline V gives CDR1 PRHDT, CDR2 FYEKMQ (reference sequence). The length of the CDR3 is 16 residues. V was clipped by 0 bases and J by 10 bases; unmatched bases: 6.

This chain connects TRBV3-1 (or the pseudogene TRBV3-2) to TRBJ2-2, with 8 bases fitting TRBD2. The CDR3 length is 18 residues. The junction had 10 bases not matched to a gene; V was cut back by 0 bases and J by 4 bases. Germline V gene lookup returns CDR1 LGHDT and CDR2 YNNKEL (reference sequence). CDR3 in amino acids: CASSQDGGGRRFTGELFF. The DNA of the CDR3 is TGTGCCAGCAGCCAAGATGGGGGCGGGAGGCGGTTCACCGGGGAGCTGTTTTTT.

This clone appeared a single time. CDR3 sequence reads: CASSPGTGGLFYGYTF. The CDR3 nucleotides are TGTGCCAGCAGCCCCGGGACAGGGGGCCTTTTTTATGGCTACACCTTC. This chain joins TRBV9 and TRBJ1-2; 12 bases map to TRBD1. The CDR3 consists of 16 residues. J gave up 5 bases and V 4 bases, and 9 bases lay outside the gene matches. CDR1 is SGDLS, CDR2 YYNGEE, per germline.

J is TRBJ2-5 and V is TRBV12-5; TRBD2 matches at 7 bases. The CDR3 is 14 amino acids. CDR1 LGHNT and CDR2 FRNRAP come from the germline V gene. Germline trimming cut 6 bases from V and 5 bases from J; bases unmatched to any gene: 9. CDR3 nucleotide sequence: TGTGCTAGTGGGCCAAGGGAGGGTGGCGAGACCCAGTACTTC. Protein sequence: CASGPREGGETQYF.

In DNA form, the CDR3 reads TGTGCCACGAACCCCGACAGGCCAAATCAGCCCCAGCATTTT. Translated: CATNPDRPNQPQHF. The V and J genes are TRBV10-3 and TRBJ1-5, with TRBD1 as a possible D gene (6 bases). V lost 10 bases, J lost 4 bases, and 17 bases lay in between. Looked up from germline, CDR1 is ENHRY and CDR2 is SYGVKD. The CDR3 consists of 14 residues.

The CDR3 sequence is CASSPTGLGEKLFF. The CDR3 DNA sequence: TGTGCCAGTAGTCCTACAGGGTTAGGAGAAAAACTGTTTTTT. V is TRBV19 and J is TRBJ1-4, with a possible D match to TRBD1 (6 bases). Germline values: CDR1 LNHDA, CDR2 SQIVND (reference sequence). The CDR3 is made up of 14 amino acids. V lost 5 bases and J 8 bases, leaving 15 bases between the germline ends.

The chain joins TRBV7-2 to TRBJ2-1; D is possibly TRBD2 (6 bases). This CDR3 is built from 14 residues. CDR1 is SGHTA and CDR2 is FQGNSA in the germline V gene. The V and J ends lost 5 bases and 2 bases respectively, with 10 bases between them. The CDR3 here is CASSLSGAYNEQFF. The CDR3 DNA is TGTGCCAGCAGCCTCTCGGGAGCCTACAATGAGCAGTTCTTC. Filled out from reference TRBV7-2 and TRBJ2-1, the complete variable domain reads GAGVSQSPSNKVTEKGKDVELRCDPISGHTALYWYRQSLGQGLEFLIYFQGNSAPDKSGLPSDRFSAERTGGSVSTLTIQRTQQEDSAVYLCASSLSGAYNEQFFGPGTRLTVL.

The J gene is TRBJ1-2, the V gene TRBV3-1 (or the pseudogene TRBV3-2), with TRBD1 matching 7 bases. After removal of 1 base from V and 7 bases from J, the junction contained 15 bases not matched to a gene. This CDR3 is built from 17 residues. Germline V gene data show CDR1 as LGHDT and CDR2 as YNNKEL (reference sequence). CDR3 nucleotide sequence: TGTGCCAGCAGCCAAGGATTTACGGGTTCAGGGGGAGTTGGCTACACCTTC. Residues: CASSQGFTGSGGVGYTF.

The table lists this clone with a count of one. The chain couples TRBV20-1 to TRBJ1-2; maybe TRBD1 (5 bases). CDR1 is DFQATT, CDR2 SNEGSKA, per germline (reference sequence). Trimming took off 3 bases at V and 6 bases at J, with 17 bases between the two ends. The CDR3 contains 14 residues. The CDR3 DNA sequence: TGCAGTGCTAGTGGGCCGGGGGTTCCCGATGGCTACACCTTC. This sequence encodes CSASGPGVPDGYTF.

This clone was observed at least ten times. The chain has TRBV7-9 and TRBJ2-3; 11 bases fit TRBD2. Germline lookup yields CDR1 SEHNR and CDR2 FQNEAQ (reference sequence). J was trimmed by 5 bases and V by 5 bases; bases with no gene match: 9. This CDR3 has 16 residues. The CDR3 spells CASSLTSGTSGDTQYF. CDR3 DNA sequence: TGTGCCAGCAGCCTAACCTCGGGGACTAGCGGAGATACGCAGTATTTT. Full variable domain (remainder filled in from reference TRBV7-9 and TRBJ2-3): DTGVSQNPRHKITKRGQNVTFRCDPISEHNRLYWYRQTLGQGPEFLTYFQNEAQLEKSRLLSDRFSAERPKGSFSTLEIQRTEQGDSAMYLCASSLTSGTSGDTQYFGPGTRLTVL.

The chain has TRBV20-1 and TRBJ2-3, with D uncertain. The length of the CDR3 is 13 residues. CDR1 is DFQATT and CDR2 is SNEGSKA in the germline V gene (reference sequence). V lost 3 bases and J 2 bases, leaving 9 bases between the germline ends. CDR3 bases: TGCAGTGCTAGTAAAACTCTCACAGATACGCAGTATTTT. This gives the protein CSASKTLTDTQYF.

This chain joins TRBV2 and TRBJ2-3, with 8 positions matching TRBD2. The CDR3 has 14 amino acids. Germline CDR1 SNHLY, CDR2 FYNNEI. V lost 6 bases and J lost 2; bases outside the gene matches: 4. CDR3 loop: CASRRRGDTDTQYF. CDR3 nucleotide sequence: TGTGCCAGCAGAAGGCGGGGGGACACAGATACGCAGTATTTT.

The chain has TRBV3-1 (or the pseudogene TRBV3-2) and TRBJ2-4; possible D gene TRBD1, 5 bases. This CDR3 is 14 amino acids long. Germline assignment: CDR1 LGHDT and CDR2 YNNKEL (reference sequence). Between the trimmed V and J ends, which lost 1 base and 6 bases, there was a span of 10 bases. CDR3 protein: CASSQGGRGNIQYF. The CDR3, as DNA: TGTGCCAGCAGCCAAGGAGGTAGGGGAAACATTCAGTACTTC.

The chain links TRBV3-1 (or the pseudogene TRBV3-2) to TRBJ1-4; D gene ambiguous. The germline CDR1 and CDR2 sequences are LGHDT and YNNKEL (reference sequence). V lost 6 bases and J 2 bases, leaving 10 bases between the germline ends. This CDR3 region has 14 residues. The CDR3 loop reads CASRRSATNEKLFF. CDR3 nucleotide sequence: TGTGCCAGCAGGAGAAGCGCCACTAATGAAAAACTGTTTTTT.

This sequence joins TRBV6-5 and TRBJ2-1; the D gene is possibly TRBD2 (5 bases). Germline lookup yields CDR1 MNHEY and CDR2 SVGAGI. The CDR3 is 15 amino acids. Trimming stripped 0 bases from V and 9 bases from J, with 15 bases between. This CDR3 is CASSYSSGGFGEQFF. The DNA of the CDR3 is TGTGCCAGCAGTTACTCAAGTGGAGGTTTTGGTGAGCAGTTCTTC.

The gene calls are TRBV2 and TRBJ2-3; D might be TRBD2 (6 bases). V was trimmed by 10 bases and J by 1 base, leaving 21 bases between them. Germline V lookup: CDR1 SNHLY, CDR2 FYNNEI. The CDR3 consists of 16 residues. For the CDR3, the DNA is TGTGCCAAAAGAGGACTATCGGAGAGGGGCACAGATACGCAGTATTTT. As protein: CAKRGLSERGTDTQYF.

The chain couples TRBV6-5 to TRBJ1-1, with 7 bases aligning to TRBD1. The germline gives CDR1 MNHEY, CDR2 SVGAGI. This CDR3 is 13 amino acids long. The trim removed 8 bases at V and 1 base at J, leaving 4 bases unmatched. Written as DNA, the CDR3 is TGTGCCAGCGCCGGGACAGCGAACACTGAAGCTTTCTTT. It translates to CASAGTANTEAFF.

The rearrangement joins TRBV11-3 to TRBJ1-1, with a tentative D call TRBD1 (6 bases). From germline, CDR1 is SGHNT and CDR2 YENEEA. Trimming shortened V by 8 bases and J by 1 base, and 14 bases separated the two germline ends. The CDR3 sequence is 14 residues long. CDR3 bases: TGTGCCAGCGTACAGGACAGACAGAACACTGAAGCTTTCTTT. Translated: CASVQDRQNTEAFF.

The rearrangement joins TRBV7-9 to TRBJ2-5; D possibly corresponds to TRBD1 (5 bases). CDR1 is SEHNR, CDR2 FQNEAQ, per germline (reference sequence). The CDR3 has 15 amino acids. V lost 8 bases and J 1 base, leaving 17 bases between the germline ends. In DNA, the CDR3 is TGTGCCAGCGGATCAGGGCTACTACTCCAAGAGACCCAGTACTTC. It translates to CASGSGLLLQETQYF.

The rearrangement links TRBV9 to TRBJ2-5; 8 bases align to TRBD2. The V and J ends lost 0 bases and 7 bases, in that order; junction bases with no gene match: 8. The CDR3 is 15 amino acids. Germline V lookup: CDR1 SGDLS, CDR2 YYNGEE. CDR3 DNA: TGTGCCAGCAGCGTAGTTGAGACTAGCGTAGGGACCCAGTACTTC. It encodes CASSVVETSVGTQYF.

This chain links TRBV5-4 with TRBJ2-1; D is unclear. V was clipped by 4 bases and J by 8 bases, with 16 bases between them. Germline lookup yields CDR1 SGHNT and CDR2 YYREEE (reference sequence). This CDR3 is built from 14 residues. The CDR3 spells CASSPPPPQYEQFF. The CDR3 region has the DNA TGTGCCAGCAGCCCGCCGCCTCCACAATATGAGCAGTTCTTC.

The chain is built from TRBV9 and TRBJ1-2; 8 nucleotides agree with TRBD1. The J segment lost 2 bases and the V segment lost 0 bases, leaving 12 bases of the junction unmatched. CDR1 and CDR2 (germline): SGDLS, YYNGEE. This CDR3 comprises 18 residues. The CDR3 loop reads CASSVEDARDRRNYGYTF. Written as DNA, the CDR3 is TGTGCCAGCAGCGTAGAAGACGCCCGGGACAGGAGGAACTATGGCTACACCTTC.

This clone was recorded a few times. The rearrangement links TRBV30 to TRBJ1-2, with 7 bases lining up with TRBD1. With 4 bases clipped from V and 5 bases from J, the junction kept 10 bases outside the gene matches. The germline gives CDR1 GTSNPN, CDR2 SVGIG (reference sequence). This CDR3 contains 14 residues. This CDR3 is CAWTKTGVRYGYTF. The CDR3 DNA sequence: TGTGCCTGGACTAAAACAGGGGTGCGGTATGGCTACACCTTC. Full variable domain (rest looked up from reference TRBV30 and TRBJ1-2): SQTIHQWPATLVQPVGSPLSLECTVEGTSNPNLYWYRQAAGRGLQLLFYSVGIGQISSEVPQNLSASRPQDRQFILSSKKLLLSDSGFYLCAWTKTGVRYGYTFGSGTRLTVV.

J is TRBJ2-1 and V is TRBV7-9, with D perhaps TRBD2 (5 bases). CDR1 is SEHNR, CDR2 FQNEAQ, per germline (reference sequence). Trimming left V 1 base short and J 9 bases short, with 10 bases between. The CDR3 runs 13 residues. The CDR3 sequence: CASSLDLAPEQFF. The CDR3 DNA sequence: TGTGCCAGCAGCTTAGACCTAGCACCTGAGCAGTTCTTC.

The CDR3: CASSFAAGGQSNTGELFF. The CDR3 region has the DNA TGTGCCAGCAGCTTTGCCGCGGGAGGACAATCGAACACCGGGGAGCTGTTTTTT. The V call is TRBV7-3, the J call TRBJ2-2, with 8 positions matching TRBD2. Germline V CDR1 and CDR2: SGHTA, FQGTGA. The junction had 9 bases not matched to a gene; V was cut back by 3 bases and J by 0 bases. This CDR3 contains 18 residues.